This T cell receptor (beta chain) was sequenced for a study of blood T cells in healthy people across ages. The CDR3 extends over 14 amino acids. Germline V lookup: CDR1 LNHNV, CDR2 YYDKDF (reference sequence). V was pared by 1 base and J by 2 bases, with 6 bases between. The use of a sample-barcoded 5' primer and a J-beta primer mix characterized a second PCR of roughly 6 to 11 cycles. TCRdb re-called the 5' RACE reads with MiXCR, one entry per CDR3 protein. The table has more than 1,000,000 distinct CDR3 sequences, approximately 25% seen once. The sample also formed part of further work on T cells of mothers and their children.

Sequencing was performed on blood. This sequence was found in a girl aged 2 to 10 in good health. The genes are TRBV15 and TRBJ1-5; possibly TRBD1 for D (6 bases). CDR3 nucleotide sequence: TGTGCCACCAGCAGAGCAGGGGGCAATCAGCCCCAGCATTTT. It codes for CATSRAGGNQPQHF.